This TCR beta chain originates from a study of blood T cells in healthy people across ages. This clonotype was recorded at least ten times. Looked up from germline, CDR1 is SEHNR and CDR2 is FQNEAQ (reference sequence). The ends were cut back, 6 bases at V and 6 bases at J, with 12 bases in the middle. CDR3 length equals 13 residues. A second PCR of about 6 to 12 cycles used a sample-barcoded 5' primer and a J-beta primer mix. Every sample gave at least 2.5 million paired-end reads containing CDR3. TCRdb independently ran MiXCR on the 5' RACE reads; one entry per CDR3 protein. The sample yields about 1.1 million distinct CDR3 sequences, roughly two fifths seen once. No fewer than 6 micrograms of total RNA were isolated from every sample.

This receptor was taken from a man aged 18 to 35 in good health. The chain combines TRBV7-9 with TRBJ2-1; no definite D call. Sequencing input: blood. The CDR3 DNA sequence: TGTGCCAGCAGTGGGCTTAACACCAATGAGCAGTTCTTC. Translating gives CASSGLNTNEQFF.